This TCR beta chain was sequenced for a study of blood T cell repertoires in COVID-19. The germline CDR1 and CDR2 sequences are LGHDT and YNNKEL (reference sequence). The CDR3 length is 15 residues. The V and J ends lost 2 bases and 0 bases, in that order; junction bases with no gene match: 1. Authors' processing steps: The assay estimated nucleated cells by amplifying reference gene primers. Clones were read by immunoSEQ multiplex PCR, and TCRdb kept only the in-frame ones, dropping some. V and J calls and clone size come straight from that table; D and trimming were deduced from the DNA. The sample shows fewer than 65,000 clones, around 87% of them seen only once.

The sequence derives from a man aged 55 to 70 with acute or convalescent COVID-19. This chain uses TRBV3-1 (or the pseudogene TRBV3-2) with TRBJ2-1; TRBD1 aligns across 7 bases. Specimen: peripheral blood. The CDR3 here is CASSQWDSSYNEQFF. The CDR3, as DNA: TGTGCCAGCAGCCAATGGGACAGCTCCTACAATGAGCAGTTCTTC.